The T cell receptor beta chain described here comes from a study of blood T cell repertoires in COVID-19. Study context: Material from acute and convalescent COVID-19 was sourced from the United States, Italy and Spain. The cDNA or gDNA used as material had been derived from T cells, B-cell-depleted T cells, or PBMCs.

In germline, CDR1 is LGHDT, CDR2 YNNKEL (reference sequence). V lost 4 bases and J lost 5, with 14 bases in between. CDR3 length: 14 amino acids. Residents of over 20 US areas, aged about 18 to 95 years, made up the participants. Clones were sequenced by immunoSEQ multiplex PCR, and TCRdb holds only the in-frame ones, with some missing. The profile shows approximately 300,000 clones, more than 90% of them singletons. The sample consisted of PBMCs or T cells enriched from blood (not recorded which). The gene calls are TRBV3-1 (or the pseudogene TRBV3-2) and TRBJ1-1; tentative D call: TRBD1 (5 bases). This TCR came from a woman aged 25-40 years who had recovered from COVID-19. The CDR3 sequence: CASSPQRGGTEAFF. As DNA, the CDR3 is TGTGCCAGCAGCCCCCAGCGGGGGGGAACTGAAGCTTTCTTT.